This T cell receptor beta chain is from a study of blood T cell repertoires in COVID-19. Study information: Samples representing acute and convalescent COVID-19 were sourced from the United States, Italy and Spain.

Using immunoSEQ multiplex PCR, the repertoire was profiled, and TCRdb retains in-frame clones only, with some absent. The sample contains roughly 90,000 clones, about 77% of which appear only once. The germline V gene has CDR1 SGHDN and CDR2 FVKESK. V gave up 8 bases and J gave up 4 bases; unmatched junction bases: 11. The CDR3 runs to 15 residues. This clone was counted between two and nine times. The chain couples TRBV14 to TRBJ1-2; TRBD1 matches 9 bases. This clonotype originated in a human donor in a cohort sampled during active COVID-19. The source material was peripheral blood. The CDR3 protein is CASDVGGQGSYGYTF. The CDR3 nucleotides are TGTGCCAGCGACGTGGGAGGACAGGGGAGCTATGGCTACACCTTC.